The entry below describes one T cell receptor (beta chain). The target antigen is unknown. CDR3-region Arm-PCR and iRepertoire HTBI primers produced the TCR beta libraries. Each CDR3 protein gets one entry after TCRdb re-called the multiplex PCR reads with MiXCR. The sample holds about 450,000 distinct CDR3 sequences, around a quarter seen once. As for time point: persistent/refractory GD, antithyroid drugs over 5 years with positive TRAb. RNA isolated from PBMCs was used to make the TCR library. Peripheral blood, at 8 to 9 milliliters, went into EDTA tubes. The data were taken from a study of regulatory T cells in long-lasting Graves disease. Study information: Treatment with antithyroid drugs for over 5 years, together with positive TSH receptor antibodies, meant persistent Graves' disease.

Points from the study as a whole: Public clonotype sharing was higher in persistent than newly diagnosed patients. What was studied was peripheral blood only, and not thyroid tissue.

Sequences were derived from peripheral blood mononuclear cells (PBMCs), sampled when the disease was refractory, from a patient treated with antithyroid drugs. The receptor was isolated from a female donor with Graves disease.

The CDR3 DNA reads TGTGCCAGCAGCTTAGGACCCCTTAACTATGGCTACACCTTC. This gives the protein CASSLGPLNYGYTF. This chain connects TRBV7-2 to TRBJ1-2; no definite D call. V lost 1 base, J lost 1 base, and 7 bases lay in between. Germline V lookup: CDR1 SGHTA, CDR2 FQGNSA. The CDR3 has 14 amino acids.